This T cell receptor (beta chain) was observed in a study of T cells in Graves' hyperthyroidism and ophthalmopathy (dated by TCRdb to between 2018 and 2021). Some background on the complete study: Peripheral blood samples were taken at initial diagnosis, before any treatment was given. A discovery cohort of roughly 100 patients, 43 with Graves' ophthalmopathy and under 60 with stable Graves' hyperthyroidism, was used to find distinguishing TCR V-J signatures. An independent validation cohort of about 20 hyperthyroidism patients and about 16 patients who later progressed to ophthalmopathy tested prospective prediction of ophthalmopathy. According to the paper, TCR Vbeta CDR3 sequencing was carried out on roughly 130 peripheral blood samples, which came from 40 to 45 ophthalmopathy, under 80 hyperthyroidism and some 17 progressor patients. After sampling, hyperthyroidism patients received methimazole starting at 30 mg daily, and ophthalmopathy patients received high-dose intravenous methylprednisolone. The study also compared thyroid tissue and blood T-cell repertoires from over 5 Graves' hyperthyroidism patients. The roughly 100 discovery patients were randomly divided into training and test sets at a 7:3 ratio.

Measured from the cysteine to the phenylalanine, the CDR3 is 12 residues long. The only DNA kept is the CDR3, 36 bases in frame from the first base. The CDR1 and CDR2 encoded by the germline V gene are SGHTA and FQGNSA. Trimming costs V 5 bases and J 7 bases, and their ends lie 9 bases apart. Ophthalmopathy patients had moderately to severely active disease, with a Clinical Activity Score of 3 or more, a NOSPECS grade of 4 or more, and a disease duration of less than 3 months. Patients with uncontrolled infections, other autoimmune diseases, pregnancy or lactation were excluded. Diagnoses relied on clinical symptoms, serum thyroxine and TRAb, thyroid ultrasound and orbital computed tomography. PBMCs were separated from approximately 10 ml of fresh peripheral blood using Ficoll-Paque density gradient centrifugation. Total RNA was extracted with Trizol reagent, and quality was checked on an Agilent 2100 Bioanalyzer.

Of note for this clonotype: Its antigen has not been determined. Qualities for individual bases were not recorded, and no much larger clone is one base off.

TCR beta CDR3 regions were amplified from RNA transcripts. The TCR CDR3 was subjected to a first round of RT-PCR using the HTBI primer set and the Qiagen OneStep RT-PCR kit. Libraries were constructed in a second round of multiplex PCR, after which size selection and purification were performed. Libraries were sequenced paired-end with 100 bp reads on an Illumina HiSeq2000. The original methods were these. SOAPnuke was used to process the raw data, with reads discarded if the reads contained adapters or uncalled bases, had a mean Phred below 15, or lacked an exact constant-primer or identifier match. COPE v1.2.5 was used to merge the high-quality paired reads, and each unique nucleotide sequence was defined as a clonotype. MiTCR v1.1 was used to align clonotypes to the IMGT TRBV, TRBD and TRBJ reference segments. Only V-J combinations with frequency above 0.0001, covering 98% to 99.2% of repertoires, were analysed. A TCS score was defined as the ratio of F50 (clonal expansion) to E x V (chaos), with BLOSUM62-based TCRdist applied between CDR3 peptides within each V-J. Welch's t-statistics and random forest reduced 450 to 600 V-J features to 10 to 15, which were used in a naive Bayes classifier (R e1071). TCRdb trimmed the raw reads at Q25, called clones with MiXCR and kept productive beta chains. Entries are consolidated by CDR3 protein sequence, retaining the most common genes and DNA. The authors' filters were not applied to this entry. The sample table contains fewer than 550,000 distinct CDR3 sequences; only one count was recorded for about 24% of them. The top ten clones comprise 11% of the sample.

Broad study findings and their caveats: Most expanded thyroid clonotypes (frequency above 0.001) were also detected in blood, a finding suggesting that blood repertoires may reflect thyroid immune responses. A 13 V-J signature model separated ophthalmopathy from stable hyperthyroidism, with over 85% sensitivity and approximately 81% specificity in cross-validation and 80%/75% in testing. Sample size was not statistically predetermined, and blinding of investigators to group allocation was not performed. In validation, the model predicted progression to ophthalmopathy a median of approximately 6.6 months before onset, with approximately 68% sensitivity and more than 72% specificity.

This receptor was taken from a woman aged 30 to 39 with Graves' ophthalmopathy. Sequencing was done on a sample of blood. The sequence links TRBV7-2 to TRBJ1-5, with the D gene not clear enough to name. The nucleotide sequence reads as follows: TGTGCCAGCAGCGCCCCCCCCCAGCCCCAGCATTTT. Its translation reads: CASSAPPQPQHF. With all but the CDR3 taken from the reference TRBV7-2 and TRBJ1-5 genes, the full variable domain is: GAGVSQSPSNKVTEKGKDVELRCDPISGHTALYWYRQSLGQGLEFLIYFQGNSAPDKSGLPSDRFSAERTGGSVSTLTIQRTQQEDSAVYLCASSAPPQPQHFGDGTRLSIL.